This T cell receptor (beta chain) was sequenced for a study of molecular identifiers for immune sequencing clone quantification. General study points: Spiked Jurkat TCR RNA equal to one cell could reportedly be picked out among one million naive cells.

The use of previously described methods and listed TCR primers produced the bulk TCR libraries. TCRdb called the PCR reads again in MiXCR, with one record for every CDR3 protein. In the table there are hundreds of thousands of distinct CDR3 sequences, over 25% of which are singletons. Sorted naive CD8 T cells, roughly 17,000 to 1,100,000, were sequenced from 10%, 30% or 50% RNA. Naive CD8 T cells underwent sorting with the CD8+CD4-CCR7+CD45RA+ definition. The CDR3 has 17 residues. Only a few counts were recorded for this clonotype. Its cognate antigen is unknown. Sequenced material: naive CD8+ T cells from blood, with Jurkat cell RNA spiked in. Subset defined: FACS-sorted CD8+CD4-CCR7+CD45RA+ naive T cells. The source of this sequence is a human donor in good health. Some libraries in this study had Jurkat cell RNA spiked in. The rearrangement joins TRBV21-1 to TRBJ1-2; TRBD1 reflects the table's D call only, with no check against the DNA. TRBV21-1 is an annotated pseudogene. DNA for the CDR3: TGTGCCAGCAGCAAAGACGGGGACCCTGAACGGGGCTATGGCTACACCTTC. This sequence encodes CASSKDGDPERGYGYTF.